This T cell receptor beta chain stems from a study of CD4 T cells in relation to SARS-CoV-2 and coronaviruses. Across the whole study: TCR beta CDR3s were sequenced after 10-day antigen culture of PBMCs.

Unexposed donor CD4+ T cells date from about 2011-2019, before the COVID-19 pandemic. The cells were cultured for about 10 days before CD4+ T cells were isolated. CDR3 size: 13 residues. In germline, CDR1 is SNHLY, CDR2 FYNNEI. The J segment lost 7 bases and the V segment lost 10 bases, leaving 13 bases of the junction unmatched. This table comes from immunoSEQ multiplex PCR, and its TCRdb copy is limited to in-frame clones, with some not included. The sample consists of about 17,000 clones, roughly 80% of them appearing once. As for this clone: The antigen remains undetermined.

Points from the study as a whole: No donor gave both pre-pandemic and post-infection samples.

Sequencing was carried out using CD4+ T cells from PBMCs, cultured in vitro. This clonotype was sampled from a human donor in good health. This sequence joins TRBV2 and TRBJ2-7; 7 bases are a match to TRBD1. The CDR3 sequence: CATIERTGGEQYF. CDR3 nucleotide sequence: TGTGCCACCATTGAAAGGACAGGCGGAGAGCAGTACTTC.